The source of this T cell receptor beta chain is a study of blood T cell repertoires in COVID-19. Trimming cost V 4 bases and J 10 bases; bases outside gene matches: 4. This CDR3 is built from 13 residues. Germline V lookup: CDR1 WSHSY, CDR2 SAAADI. Profiling relied on immunoSEQ multiplex PCR, and the TCRdb table lists in-frame clones only, not all of them. The data hold 230,000 or so clones, with approximately 85% observed a single time. Material: PBMCs or T cells enriched from blood (not recorded which). This receptor was obtained from a woman between 45 and 65 years old who had been exposed to COVID-19. V is TRBV10-2 and J is TRBJ1-6; the match to TRBD1 covers 7 bases. The CDR3 DNA reads as TGCGCCAGCAGTGGACAGGGCGGATCACCCCTCCACTTT. Protein sequence: CASSGQGGSPLHF.